This TCR beta chain originates from a study of blood T cells in healthy people across ages. Healthy Caucasians from Russia aged roughly 6 to 95 served as donors. Each sample yielded at least 6.5 million isolated PBMCs. The CDR3 loop spans 16 amino acids. It was with a sample-barcoded 5' primer and a J-beta primer mix that a second PCR of roughly 7 to 12 cycles was run. TCRdb analysed the 5' RACE reads with MiXCR anew, one entry per CDR3 protein. The data show about 1,800,000 distinct CDR3 sequences, roughly 27% seen once. The chain recombines TRBV21-1 with TRBJ2-7; the table's D call, TRBD2, was not checked against the DNA. TRBV21-1 represents a pseudogene. Sequenced sample: blood. This TCR came from a woman between 25 and 40 years old in good health. In DNA form, the CDR3 reads TGTGCCAGCAGCAAAGCGGAGCGAGCGGGGTGCTACGAGCAGTACTTC. The encoded protein is CASSKAERAGCYEQYF.